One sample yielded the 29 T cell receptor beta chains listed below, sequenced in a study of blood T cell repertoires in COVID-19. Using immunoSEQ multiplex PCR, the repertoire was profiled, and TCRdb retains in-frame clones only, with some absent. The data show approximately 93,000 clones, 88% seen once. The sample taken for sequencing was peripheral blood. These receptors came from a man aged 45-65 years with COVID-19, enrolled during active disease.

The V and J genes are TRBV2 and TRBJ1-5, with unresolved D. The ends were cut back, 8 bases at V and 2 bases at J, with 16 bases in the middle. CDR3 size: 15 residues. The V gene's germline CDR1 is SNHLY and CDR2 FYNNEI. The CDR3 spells CASANEVTGNQPQHF. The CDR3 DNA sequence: TGTGCCAGCGCTAACGAGGTTACGGGCAATCAGCCCCAGCATTTT.

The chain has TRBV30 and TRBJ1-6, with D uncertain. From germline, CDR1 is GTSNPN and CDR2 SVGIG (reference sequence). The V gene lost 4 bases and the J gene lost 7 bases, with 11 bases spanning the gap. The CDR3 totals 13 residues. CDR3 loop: CAWTVILNSPLHF. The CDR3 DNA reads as TGTGCCTGGACAGTGATATTAAATTCACCCCTCCACTTT.

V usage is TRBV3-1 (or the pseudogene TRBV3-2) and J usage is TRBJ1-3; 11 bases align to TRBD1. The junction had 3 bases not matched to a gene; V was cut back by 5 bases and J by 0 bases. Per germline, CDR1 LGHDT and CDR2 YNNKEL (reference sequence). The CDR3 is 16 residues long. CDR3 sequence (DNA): TGTGCCAGCAGCAGGGGGACAGGGGGCTCTGGAAACACCATATATTTT. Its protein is CASSRGTGGSGNTIYF.

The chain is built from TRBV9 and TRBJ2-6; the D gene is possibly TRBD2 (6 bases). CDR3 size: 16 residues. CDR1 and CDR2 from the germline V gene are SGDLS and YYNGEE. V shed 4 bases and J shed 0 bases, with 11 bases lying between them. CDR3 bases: TGTGCCAGCAGCCCAGGGACTCACTCTGGGGCCAACGTCCTGACTTTC. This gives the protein CASSPGTHSGANVLTF.

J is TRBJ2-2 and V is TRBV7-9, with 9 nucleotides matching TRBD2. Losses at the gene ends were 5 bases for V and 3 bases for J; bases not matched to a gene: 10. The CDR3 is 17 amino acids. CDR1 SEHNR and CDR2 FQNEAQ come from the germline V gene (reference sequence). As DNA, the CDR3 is TGTGCCAGCAGCCCCGGGAGCGGGGGGCCCTACACCGGGGAGCTGTTTTTT. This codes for CASSPGSGGPYTGELFF.

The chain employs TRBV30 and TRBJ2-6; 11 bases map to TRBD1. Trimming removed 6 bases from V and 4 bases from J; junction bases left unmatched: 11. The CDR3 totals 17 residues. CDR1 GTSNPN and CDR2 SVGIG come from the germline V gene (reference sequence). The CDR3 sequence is CACNSGQGATGANVLTF. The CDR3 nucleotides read TGTGCCTGCAACTCTGGACAGGGGGCGACAGGGGCCAACGTCCTGACTTTC.

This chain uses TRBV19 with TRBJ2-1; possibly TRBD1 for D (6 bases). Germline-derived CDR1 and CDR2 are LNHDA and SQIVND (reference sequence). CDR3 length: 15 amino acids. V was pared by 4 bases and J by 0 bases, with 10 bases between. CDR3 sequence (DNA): TGTGCCAGTAGTAGGACAGTCCTCTCCTACAATGAGCAGTTCTTC. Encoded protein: CASSRTVLSYNEQFF.

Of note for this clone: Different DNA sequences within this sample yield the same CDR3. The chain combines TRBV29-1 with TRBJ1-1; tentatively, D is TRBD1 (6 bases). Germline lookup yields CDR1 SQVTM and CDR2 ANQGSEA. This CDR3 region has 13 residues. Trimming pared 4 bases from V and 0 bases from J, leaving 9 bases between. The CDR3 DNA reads TGCAGCGTTGTTGGGGGCCTGAACACTGAAGCTTTCTTT. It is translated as CSVVGGLNTEAFF.

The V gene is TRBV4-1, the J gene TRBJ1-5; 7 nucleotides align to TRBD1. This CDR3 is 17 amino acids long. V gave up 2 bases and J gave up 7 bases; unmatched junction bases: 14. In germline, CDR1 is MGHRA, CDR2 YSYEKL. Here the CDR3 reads CASSQSLQGVVRQPQHF. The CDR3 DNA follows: TGCGCCAGCAGCCAAAGTCTTCAGGGGGTGGTTCGACAGCCCCAGCATTTT.

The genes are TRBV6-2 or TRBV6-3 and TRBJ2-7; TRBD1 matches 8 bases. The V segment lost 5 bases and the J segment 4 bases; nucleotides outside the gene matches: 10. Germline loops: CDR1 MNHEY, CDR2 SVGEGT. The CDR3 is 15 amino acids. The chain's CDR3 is CASSQTGTGQYEQYF. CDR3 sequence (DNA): TGTGCCAGCAGTCAGACCGGGACAGGACAATACGAGCAGTACTTC.

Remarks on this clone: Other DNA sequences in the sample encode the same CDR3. CDR3 DNA sequence: TGCGCCAGCAGCTTGGGAGACAGGAGTTATGGCTACACCTTC. Its protein product is CASSLGDRSYGYTF. The gene calls are TRBV5-1 and TRBJ1-2; D perhaps matches TRBD1 (6 bases). Between the trimmed V and J ends, which lost 0 bases and 5 bases, there was a span of 11 bases. Germline CDR1 is SGHRS and CDR2 is YFSETQ. The CDR3 sequence is 14 residues long.

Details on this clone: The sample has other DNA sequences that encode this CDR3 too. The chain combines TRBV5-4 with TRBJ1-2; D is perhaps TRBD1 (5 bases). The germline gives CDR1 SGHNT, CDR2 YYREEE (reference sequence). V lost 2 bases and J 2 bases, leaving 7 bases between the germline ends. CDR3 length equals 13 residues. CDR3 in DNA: TGTGCCAGCAGCTTTCAGGGAAACTATGGCTACACCTTC. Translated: CASSFQGNYGYTF. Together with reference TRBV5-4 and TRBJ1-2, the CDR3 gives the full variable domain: ETGVTQSPTHLIKTRGQQVTLRCSSQSGHNTVSWYQQALGQGPQFIFQYYREEENGRGNFPPRFSGLQFPNYSSELNVNALELDDSALYLCASSFQGNYGYTFGSGTRLTVV.

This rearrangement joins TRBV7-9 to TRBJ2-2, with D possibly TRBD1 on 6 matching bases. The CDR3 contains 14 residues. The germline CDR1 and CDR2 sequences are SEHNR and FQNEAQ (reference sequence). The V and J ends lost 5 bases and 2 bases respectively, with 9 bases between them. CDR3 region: CASSQGQNTGELFF. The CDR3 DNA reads TGTGCCAGCAGCCAGGGACAAAACACCGGGGAGCTGTTTTTT.

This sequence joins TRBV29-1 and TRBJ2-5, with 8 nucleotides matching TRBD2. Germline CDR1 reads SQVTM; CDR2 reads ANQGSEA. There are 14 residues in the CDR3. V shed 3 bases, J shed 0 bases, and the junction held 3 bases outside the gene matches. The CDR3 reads CSVDGGAYQETQYF. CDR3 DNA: TGCAGCGTTGACGGGGGGGCCTACCAAGAGACCCAGTACTTC. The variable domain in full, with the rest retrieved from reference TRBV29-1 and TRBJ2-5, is SAVISQKPSRDICQRGTSLTIQCQVDSQVTMMFWYRQQPGQSLTLIATANQGSEATYESGFVIDKFPISRPNLTFSTLTVSNMSPEDSSIYLCSVDGGAYQETQYFGPGTRLLVL.

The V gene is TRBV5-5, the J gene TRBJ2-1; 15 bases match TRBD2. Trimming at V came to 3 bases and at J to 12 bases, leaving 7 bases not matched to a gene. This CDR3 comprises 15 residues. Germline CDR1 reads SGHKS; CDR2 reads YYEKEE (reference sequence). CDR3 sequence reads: CASSSGLAGGKGQFF. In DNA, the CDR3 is TGTGCCAGCAGCTCGGGACTAGCGGGGGGCAAGGGGCAGTTCTTC.

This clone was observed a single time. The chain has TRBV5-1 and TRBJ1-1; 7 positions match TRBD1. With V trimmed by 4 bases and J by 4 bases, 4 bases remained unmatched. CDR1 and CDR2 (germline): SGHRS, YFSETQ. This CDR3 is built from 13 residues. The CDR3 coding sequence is TGCGCCAGCAGCAAGGACAGGCCCACTGAAGCTTTCTTT. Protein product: CASSKDRPTEAFF.

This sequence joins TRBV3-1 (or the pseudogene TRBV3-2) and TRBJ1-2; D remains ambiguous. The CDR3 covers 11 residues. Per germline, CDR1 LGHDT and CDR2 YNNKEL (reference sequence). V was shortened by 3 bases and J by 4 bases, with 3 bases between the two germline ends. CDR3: CASSQSYGYTF. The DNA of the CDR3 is TGTGCCAGCAGCCAGAGCTATGGCTACACCTTC.

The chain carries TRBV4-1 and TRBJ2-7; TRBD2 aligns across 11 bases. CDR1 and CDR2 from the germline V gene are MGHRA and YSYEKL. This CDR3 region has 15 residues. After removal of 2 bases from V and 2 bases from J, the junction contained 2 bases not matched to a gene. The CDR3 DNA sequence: TGCGCCAGCAGCCAACCGGGACTAGCGGCCTACGAGCAGTACTTC. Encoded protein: CASSQPGLAAYEQYF.

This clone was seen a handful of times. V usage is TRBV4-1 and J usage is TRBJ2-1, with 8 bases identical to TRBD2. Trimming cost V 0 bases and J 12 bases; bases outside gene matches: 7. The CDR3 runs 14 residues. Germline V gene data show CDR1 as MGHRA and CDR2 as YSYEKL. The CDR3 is CASSQERAGVGQFF. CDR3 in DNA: TGCGCCAGCAGCCAAGAAAGAGCGGGGGTCGGGCAGTTCTTC.

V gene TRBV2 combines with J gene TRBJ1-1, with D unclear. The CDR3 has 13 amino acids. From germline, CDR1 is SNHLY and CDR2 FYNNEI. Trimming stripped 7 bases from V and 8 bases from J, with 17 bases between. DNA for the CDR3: TGTGCCAGCAAACGGACGGCCGGGATGGAAGCTTTCTTT. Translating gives CASKRTAGMEAFF.

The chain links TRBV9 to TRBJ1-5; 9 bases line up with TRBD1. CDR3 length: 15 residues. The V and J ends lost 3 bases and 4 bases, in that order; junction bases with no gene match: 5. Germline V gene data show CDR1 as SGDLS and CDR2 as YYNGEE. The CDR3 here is CASSEGQGKNQPQHF. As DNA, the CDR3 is TGTGCCAGCAGCGAGGGACAGGGAAAAAATCAGCCCCAGCATTTT.

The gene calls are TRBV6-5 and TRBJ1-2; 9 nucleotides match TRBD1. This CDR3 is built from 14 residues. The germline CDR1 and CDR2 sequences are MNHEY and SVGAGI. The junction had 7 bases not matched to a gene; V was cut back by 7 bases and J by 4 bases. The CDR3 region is CASNRQGDSYGYTF. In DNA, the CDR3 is TGTGCCAGCAACAGACAGGGGGACTCCTATGGCTACACCTTC.

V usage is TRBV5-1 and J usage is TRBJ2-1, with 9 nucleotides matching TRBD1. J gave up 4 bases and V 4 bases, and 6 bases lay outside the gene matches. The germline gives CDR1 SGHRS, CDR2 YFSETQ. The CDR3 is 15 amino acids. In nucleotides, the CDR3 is TGCGCCAGCAGCGCCGTGGGACAGGGATACAATGAGCAGTTCTTC. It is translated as CASSAVGQGYNEQFF. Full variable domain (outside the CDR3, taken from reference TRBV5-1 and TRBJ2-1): KAGVTQTPRYLIKTRGQQVTLSCSPISGHRSVSWYQQTPGQGLQFLFEYFSETQRNKGNFPGRFSGRQFSNSRSEMNVSTLELGDSALYLCASSAVGQGYNEQFFGPGTRLTVL.

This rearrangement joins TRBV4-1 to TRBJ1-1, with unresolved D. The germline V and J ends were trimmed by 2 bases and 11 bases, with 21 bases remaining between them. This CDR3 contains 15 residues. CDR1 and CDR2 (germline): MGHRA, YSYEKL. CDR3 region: CASSQPREVRGVAFF. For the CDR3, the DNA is TGCGCCAGCAGCCAACCTCGAGAGGTCCGAGGTGTGGCTTTCTTT.

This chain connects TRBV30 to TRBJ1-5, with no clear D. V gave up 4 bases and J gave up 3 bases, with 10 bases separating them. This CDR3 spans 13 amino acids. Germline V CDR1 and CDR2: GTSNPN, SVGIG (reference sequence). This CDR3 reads CAWTGGYNQPQHF. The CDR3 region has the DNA TGTGCCTGGACTGGCGGATACAATCAGCCCCAGCATTTT.

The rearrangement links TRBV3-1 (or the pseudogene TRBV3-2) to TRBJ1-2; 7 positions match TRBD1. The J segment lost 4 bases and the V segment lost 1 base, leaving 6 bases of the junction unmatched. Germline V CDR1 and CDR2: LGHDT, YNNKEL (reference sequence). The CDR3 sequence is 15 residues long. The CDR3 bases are TGTGCCAGCAGCCAAGGTCAAGCAGGGGGCTATGGCTACACCTTC. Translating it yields CASSQGQAGGYGYTF.

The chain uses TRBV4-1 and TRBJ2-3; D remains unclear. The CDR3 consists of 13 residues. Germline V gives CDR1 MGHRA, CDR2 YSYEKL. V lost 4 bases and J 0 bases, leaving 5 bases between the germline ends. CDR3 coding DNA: TGCGCCAGCAGCCGTCCTAGCACAGATACGCAGTATTTT. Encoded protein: CASSRPSTDTQYF.

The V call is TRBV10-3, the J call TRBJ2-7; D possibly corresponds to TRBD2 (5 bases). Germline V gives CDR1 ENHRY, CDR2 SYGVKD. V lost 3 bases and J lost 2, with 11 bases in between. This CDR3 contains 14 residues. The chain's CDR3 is CAISEGLLPYEQYF. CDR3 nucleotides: TGTGCCATCAGTGAAGGACTCCTACCCTACGAGCAGTACTTC.

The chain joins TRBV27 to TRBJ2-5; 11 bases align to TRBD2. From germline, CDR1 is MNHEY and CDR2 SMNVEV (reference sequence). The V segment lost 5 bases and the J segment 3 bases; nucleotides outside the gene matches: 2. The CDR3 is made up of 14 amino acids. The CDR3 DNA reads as TGTGCCAGCAGTCTAGCGGGGGGCGAAGAGACCCAGTACTTC. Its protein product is CASSLAGGEETQYF.